This TCR beta chain comes out of a study of blood T cell repertoires in COVID-19. The wider study: Nucleic acid was either cDNA or gDNA, and it came from T cells, B-cell-depleted T cells, or PBMCs.

The CDR3 contains 16 residues. CDR1 is SGHVS, CDR2 FQNEAQ, per germline. With V trimmed by 0 bases and J by 8 bases, 7 bases remained unmatched. Clones were read by immunoSEQ multiplex PCR, and TCRdb kept only the in-frame ones, dropping some. The sample yields over 200,000 clones, roughly 88% seen once. The sample taken for sequencing was peripheral blood. The rearrangement uses TRBV7-8 and TRBJ1-4; 9 nucleotides agree with TRBD1. The sequence came from a young woman with acute or convalescent COVID-19. This chain's CDR3 is CASSLAGGTGSEKLFF. In DNA form, the CDR3 reads TGTGCCAGCAGCTTAGCTGGGGGGACAGGGAGCGAAAAACTGTTTTTT.